This T cell receptor beta chain was found in a study of T cell repertoires in cytomegalovirus infection. Whole-study context: Recently identified HLA-C-restricted CMV epitopes were among the peptides used. Both a matching HLA type and CMV infection were indicated by public TCR beta signatures.

Trimming shortened V by 5 bases and J by 0 bases, and 11 bases separated the two germline ends. This CDR3 region has 15 residues. Germline CDR1 reads LNHDA; CDR2 reads SQIVND (reference sequence). MiXCR was run by TCRdb on the reads, yielding one entry per CDR3 protein. This sample has 75,000 to 100,000 distinct CDR3 sequences, with less than 30% found just once. Study-wide points: Clonotype analysis showed dominance of the ex vivo response by HLA-C-restricted CMV-specific TCR beta clonotypes. Cumulative public TCR beta family frequency identified CMV carriers with the relevant HLA.

On this clonotype: Its matching antigen is unknown.

This rearrangement joins TRBV19 to TRBJ1-5; D is ambiguous. The sequenced sample was CD8+ T cells from cultured PBMCs, obtained from culture after CMV antigen stimulation. The clonotype was recovered from a human donor in good health (CMV status not recorded). Some clones in this sample may be carry-over from other donors' samples. In nucleotides, the CDR3 is TGTGCCAGTAGTCACGACCTCTATAGCAATCAGCCCCAGCATTTT. It translates to CASSHDLYSNQPQHF.